A selection of T cell receptor beta chains follows, all from one sample in a study of CD8 T cells in ankylosing spondylitis. TCRdb processed the 5' RACE reads anew with MiXCR; each CDR3 protein has one entry. The profile shows over 100,000 distinct CDR3 sequences, roughly 7.3% of them singletons. What was sequenced was blood, either unsorted or a sorted T cell fraction (not recorded which). These receptors all come from a male donor with ankylosing spondylitis or in good health (not recorded which). CDR3s include the opening cysteine and the closing phenylalanine or tryptophan. A D gene is named only where the DNA matches it firmly. Size is omitted from some rows. Given values are once, few, many or a class for expanded clones.

D gene: NA; clone size: many; J gene: TRBJ2-7; V gene: TRBV5-1; CDR3 protein: CASSFESSSGEQYF; CDR3 DNA: TGCGCCAGCAGCTTCGAATCATCATCGGGCGAGCAGTACTTC
D gene: NA; clone size: many; J gene: TRBJ2-3; V gene: TRBV10-3; CDR3 protein: CAITGDRLGFTDTQYF; CDR3 DNA: TGTGCCATCACCGGGGACCGCCTAGGGTTCACAGATACGCAGTATTTT
D gene: TRBD2; clone size: many; J gene: TRBJ2-1; V gene: TRBV7-9; CDR3 protein: CASSPPGLDLYNEQFF; CDR3 DNA: TGTGCCAGCAGCCCCCCGGGACTAGACCTCTACAATGAGCAGTTCTTC
D gene: TRBD1; clone size: many; J gene: TRBJ1-2; V gene: TRBV14; CDR3 protein: CASSERDRGSEGYTF; CDR3 DNA: TGTGCCAGCAGCGAGCGGGACAGGGGGTCTGAGGGCTACACCTTC
D gene: NA; clone size: many; J gene: TRBJ1-5; V gene: TRBV27; CDR3 protein: CASSLRGRTNSNQPQHF; CDR3 DNA: TGTGCCAGCAGTTTAAGAGGACGCACAAATAGCAATCAGCCCCAGCATTTT
D gene: NA; clone size: many; J gene: TRBJ1-2; V gene: TRBV19; CDR3 protein: CASSTLYGYTF; CDR3 DNA: TGTGCCAGTAGTACTCTCTATGGCTACACCTTC
D gene: TRBD2; clone size: many; J gene: TRBJ2-3; V gene: TRBV20-1; CDR3 protein: CSAYMGGADTQYF; CDR3 DNA: TGCAGTGCCTATATGGGAGGGGCAGATACGCAGTATTTT
D gene: TRBD1; clone size: NA; J gene: TRBJ2-5; V gene: TRBV7-2; CDR3 protein: CASSSPGQGGETQYF; CDR3 DNA: TGTGCCAGCAGCTCCCCGGGACAGGGTGGCGAGACCCAGTACTTC
D gene: NA; clone size: few; J gene: TRBJ2-7; V gene: TRBV19; CDR3 protein: CASSIYFQGKFAYEQYF; CDR3 DNA: TGTGCCAGTAGTATCTATTTCCAGGGAAAGTTCGCCTACGAGCAGTACTTC
D gene: NA; clone size: many; J gene: TRBJ2-3; V gene: TRBV7-8; CDR3 protein: CASSVPESGPSTDTQYF; CDR3 DNA: TGTGCCAGCAGCGTCCCCGAGTCCGGCCCTAGCACAGATACGCAGTATTTT
D gene: TRBD1; clone size: many; J gene: TRBJ1-2; V gene: TRBV28; CDR3 protein: CASSLAPRGQGARHDGYTF; CDR3 DNA: TGTGCCAGCAGTTTAGCTCCCCGGGGACAGGGGGCGCGGCACGACGGCTACACCTTC
D gene: TRBD2; clone size: NA; J gene: TRBJ2-1; V gene: TRBV5-1; CDR3 protein: CASSLEPSGASYNEQFF; CDR3 DNA: TGCGCCAGCAGCTTGGAGCCTAGCGGGGCCTCCTACAATGAGCAGTTCTTC
D gene: TRBD2; clone size: many; J gene: TRBJ2-7; V gene: TRBV5-1; CDR3 protein: CASKTVGGSEQYF; CDR3 DNA: TGCGCCAGCAAAACGGTGGGAGGGTCCGAGCAGTACTTC
D gene: NA; clone size: few; J gene: TRBJ2-7; V gene: TRBV7-8; CDR3 protein: CASSLAPRGYEQYF; CDR3 DNA: TGTGCCAGCAGCTTAGCCCCCCGCGGCTACGAGCAGTACTTC
D gene: TRBD1; clone size: many; J gene: TRBJ2-5; V gene: TRBV7-9; CDR3 protein: CASSLDSRQGETQYF; CDR3 DNA: TGTGCCAGCAGCTTGGATTCCAGACAGGGAGAGACCCAGTACTTC
D gene: NA; clone size: many; J gene: TRBJ1-6; V gene: TRBV28; CDR3 protein: CASFSGIPYNSPLHF; CDR3 DNA: TGTGCCTCCTTTTCAGGGATTCCCTATAATTCACCCCTCCACTTT
D gene: TRBD2; clone size: many; J gene: TRBJ2-1; V gene: TRBV7-2; CDR3 protein: CASSFSGGGWDEQFF; CDR3 DNA: TGTGCCAGCAGCTTTAGCGGGGGAGGCTGGGATGAGCAGTTCTTC
D gene: TRBD2; clone size: many; J gene: TRBJ2-1; V gene: TRBV20-1; CDR3 protein: CSARATSGWDEQFF; CDR3 DNA: TGCAGTGCTAGAGCCACTAGCGGCTGGGATGAGCAGTTCTTC
D gene: NA; clone size: many; J gene: TRBJ2-7; V gene: TRBV5-1; CDR3 protein: CASSLAWTDSYEQYF; CDR3 DNA: TGCGCCAGCAGCTTGGCCTGGACAGACTCCTACGAGCAGTACTTC
D gene: TRBD1; clone size: many; J gene: TRBJ1-3; V gene: TRBV3-1; CDR3 protein: CASSPGQFSGNTIYF; CDR3 DNA: TGTGCCAGCAGCCCGGGACAGTTCTCTGGAAACACCATATATTTT
D gene: TRBD2; clone size: many; J gene: TRBJ2-1; V gene: TRBV20-1; CDR3 protein: CSVLGGEQFF; CDR3 DNA: TGCAGTGTCCTGGGAGGGGAGCAGTTCTTC
D gene: NA; clone size: NA; J gene: TRBJ2-2; V gene: TRBV29-1; CDR3 protein: CSGSQGGTGELFF; CDR3 DNA: TGCAGCGGGTCACAGGGCGGGACCGGGGAGCTGTTTTTT
D gene: TRBD2; clone size: many; J gene: TRBJ2-1; V gene: TRBV5-6; CDR3 protein: CASSGSPGLAGVRVNEQFF; CDR3 DNA: TGTGCCAGCAGCGGGTCACCGGGACTAGCGGGAGTTCGGGTGAATGAGCAGTTCTTC
D gene: TRBD1; clone size: many; J gene: TRBJ1-2; V gene: TRBV20-1; CDR3 protein: CSAGDRDYGYTF; CDR3 DNA: TGCAGTGCTGGAGACAGGGATTATGGCTACACCTTC
D gene: TRBD2; clone size: many; J gene: TRBJ2-3; V gene: TRBV20-1; CDR3 protein: CSAPNLADRTDTQYF; CDR3 DNA: TGCAGTGCTCCCAACCTAGCGGACCGCACAGATACGCAGTATTTT
D gene: NA; clone size: many; J gene: TRBJ2-3; V gene: TRBV7-2; CDR3 protein: CASSPFPSADTQYF; CDR3 DNA: TGTGCCAGCAGCCCCTTCCCCTCGGCAGATACGCAGTATTTT
D gene: NA; clone size: NA; J gene: TRBJ2-7; V gene: TRBV18; CDR3 protein: CASSRDIREDEQYF; CDR3 DNA: TGTGCCAGCTCACGGGACATCAGGGAGGACGAGCAGTACTTC
D gene: TRBD1; clone size: many; J gene: TRBJ2-2; V gene: TRBV5-1; CDR3 protein: CASSSGQGPTGELFF; CDR3 DNA: TGCGCCAGCAGCTCCGGACAGGGACCCACCGGGGAGCTGTTTTTT
D gene: TRBD1; clone size: many; J gene: TRBJ2-7; V gene: TRBV29-1; CDR3 protein: CSAGTGVPYEQYF; CDR3 DNA: TGCAGCGCTGGGACAGGGGTCCCCTACGAGCAGTACTTC
D gene: TRBD2; clone size: many; J gene: TRBJ2-7; V gene: TRBV29-1; CDR3 protein: CSVEASGVYEQYF; CDR3 DNA: TGCAGCGTTGAAGCTAGCGGGGTGTACGAGCAGTACTTC
D gene: NA; clone size: many; J gene: TRBJ1-1; V gene: TRBV9; CDR3 protein: CASSPNQRSTEAFF; CDR3 DNA: TGTGCCAGCAGCCCAAATCAGAGATCCACTGAAGCTTTCTTT
D gene: TRBD2; clone size: NA; J gene: TRBJ2-5; V gene: TRBV20-1; CDR3 protein: CCARGDGSGGARTETQYF; CDR3 DNA: TGCTGTGCTAGAGGTGATGGTAGCGGGGGGGCAAGAACGGAGACCCAGTACTTC
D gene: NA; clone size: many; J gene: TRBJ1-1; V gene: TRBV5-1; CDR3 protein: CASSLQGDTEAFF; CDR3 DNA: TGTGCCAGCAGCTTACAGGGAGATACTGAAGCTTTCTTT
D gene: NA; clone size: many; J gene: TRBJ2-1; V gene: TRBV5-1; CDR3 protein: CASSLEGGGEQFF; CDR3 DNA: TGCGCCAGCAGCCTGGAAGGGGGTGGCGAGCAGTTCTTC
D gene: NA; clone size: many; J gene: TRBJ1-1; V gene: TRBV28; CDR3 protein: CASSLGGEPPLEAFF; CDR3 DNA: TGTGCCAGCAGTTTAGGAGGCGAGCCCCCCCTCGAAGCTTTCTTT
D gene: TRBD2; clone size: many; J gene: TRBJ2-1; V gene: TRBV20-1; CDR3 protein: CSARDASGKGGDNEQFF; CDR3 DNA: TGCAGTGCTAGAGATGCGAGCGGGAAGGGTGGCGACAATGAGCAGTTCTTC
D gene: NA; clone size: many; J gene: TRBJ2-7; V gene: TRBV12-3/TRBV12-4; CDR3 protein: CASSFSLMVANYEQYF; CDR3 DNA: TGTGCCAGCAGTTTTTCTTTGATGGTGGCTAACTACGAGCAGTACTTC
D gene: TRBD1; clone size: many; J gene: TRBJ1-2; V gene: TRBV5-1; CDR3 protein: CASSLDGTGVVYGYTF; CDR3 DNA: TGCGCCAGCAGCTTGGACGGGACAGGGGTTGTCTATGGCTACACCTTC
D gene: TRBD2; clone size: medium-sized; J gene: TRBJ2-7; V gene: TRBV5-1; CDR3 protein: CASSQTSEIYEQYF; CDR3 DNA: TGCGCCAGCAGCCAGACTAGCGAGATCTACGAGCAGTACTTC
D gene: TRBD2; clone size: few; J gene: TRBJ2-3; V gene: TRBV2; CDR3 protein: CASIGLAGVLDTQYF; CDR3 DNA: TGTGCCAGCATTGGACTAGCGGGAGTTTTAGATACGCAGTATTTT
D gene: NA; clone size: many; J gene: TRBJ2-7; V gene: TRBV6-6; CDR3 protein: CASSRGGSEQYF; CDR3 DNA: TGTGCCAGCAGTCGCGGGGGCTCCGAGCAGTACTTC
D gene: NA; clone size: many; J gene: TRBJ2-7; V gene: TRBV20-1; CDR3 protein: CSVRTIIDREQYF; CDR3 DNA: TGCAGTGTCCGGACTATAATCGATCGTGAGCAGTACTTC